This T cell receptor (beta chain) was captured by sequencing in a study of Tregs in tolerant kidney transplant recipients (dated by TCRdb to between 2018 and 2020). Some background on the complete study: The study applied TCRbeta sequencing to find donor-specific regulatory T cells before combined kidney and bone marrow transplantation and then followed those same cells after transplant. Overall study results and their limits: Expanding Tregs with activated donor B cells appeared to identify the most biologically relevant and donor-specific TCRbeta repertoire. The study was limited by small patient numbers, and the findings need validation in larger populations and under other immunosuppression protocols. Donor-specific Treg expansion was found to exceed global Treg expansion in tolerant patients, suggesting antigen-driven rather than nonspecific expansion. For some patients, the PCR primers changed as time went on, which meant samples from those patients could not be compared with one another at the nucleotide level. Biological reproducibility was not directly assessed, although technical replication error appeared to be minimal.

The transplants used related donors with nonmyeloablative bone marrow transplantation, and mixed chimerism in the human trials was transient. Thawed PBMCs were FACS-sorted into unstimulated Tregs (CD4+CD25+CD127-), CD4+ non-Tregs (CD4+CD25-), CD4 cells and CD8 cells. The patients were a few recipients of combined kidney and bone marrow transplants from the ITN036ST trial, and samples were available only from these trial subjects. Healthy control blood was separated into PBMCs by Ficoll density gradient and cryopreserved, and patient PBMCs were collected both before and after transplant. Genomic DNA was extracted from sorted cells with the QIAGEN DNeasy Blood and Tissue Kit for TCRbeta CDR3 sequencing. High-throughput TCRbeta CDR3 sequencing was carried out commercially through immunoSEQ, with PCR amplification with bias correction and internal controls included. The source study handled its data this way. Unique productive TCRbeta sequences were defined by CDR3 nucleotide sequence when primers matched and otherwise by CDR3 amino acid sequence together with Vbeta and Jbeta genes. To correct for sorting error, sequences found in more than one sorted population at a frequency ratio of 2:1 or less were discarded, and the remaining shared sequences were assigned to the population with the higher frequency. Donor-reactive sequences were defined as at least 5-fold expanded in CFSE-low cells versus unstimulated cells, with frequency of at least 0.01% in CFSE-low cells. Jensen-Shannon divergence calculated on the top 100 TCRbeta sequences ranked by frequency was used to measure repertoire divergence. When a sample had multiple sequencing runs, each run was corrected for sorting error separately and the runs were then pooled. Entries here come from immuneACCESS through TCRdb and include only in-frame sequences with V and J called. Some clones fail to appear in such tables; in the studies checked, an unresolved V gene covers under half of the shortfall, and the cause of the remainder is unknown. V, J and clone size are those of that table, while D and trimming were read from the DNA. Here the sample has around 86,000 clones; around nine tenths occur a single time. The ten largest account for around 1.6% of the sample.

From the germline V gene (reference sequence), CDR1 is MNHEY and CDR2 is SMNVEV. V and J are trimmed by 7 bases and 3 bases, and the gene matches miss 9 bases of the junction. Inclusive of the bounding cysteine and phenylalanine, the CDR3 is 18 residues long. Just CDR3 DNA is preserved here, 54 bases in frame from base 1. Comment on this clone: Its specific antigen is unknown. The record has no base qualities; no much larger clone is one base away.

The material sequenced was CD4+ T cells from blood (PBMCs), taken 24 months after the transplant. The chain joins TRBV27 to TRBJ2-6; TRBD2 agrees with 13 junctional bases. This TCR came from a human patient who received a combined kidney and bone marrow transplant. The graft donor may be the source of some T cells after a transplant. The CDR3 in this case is CASTSTSGGFGGANVLTF. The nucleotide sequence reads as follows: TGTGCCAGCACTTCGACTAGCGGGGGGTTCGGTGGGGCCAACGTCCTGACTTTC.